A single sample is the source of the 27 T cell receptor beta chains below, sequenced in a study of beta chain features in type 1 diabetes. Regarding the study as a whole: Type 1 diabetes patients had moderately but significantly shorter TCRB CDR3s in all four CD4+ subsets.

cDNA synthesis used the whole RNA isolate, giving expressed TCRB sequences. Repertoires were generated with immunoSEQ multiplex PCR, while TCRdb's copy carries only in-frame clones and drops some. The sample has 20,000 to 25,000 clones, 68% seen once. No antigen has been identified for these receptors. The source material was stem cell memory CD4+ T cells from blood. The source is a woman in her 40s with type 1 diabetes.

This clone was recorded a few times. The chain recombines TRBV11-2 with TRBJ2-1, with D perhaps TRBD2 (5 bases). The germline V gene has CDR1 SGHAT and CDR2 FQNNGV. The CDR3 contains 15 residues. Trimming removed 1 base at V and 4 bases at J, with 11 bases between. CDR3: CASSLVGRGYNEQFF. In nucleotides, the CDR3 is TGTGCCAGCAGCTTAGTAGGGAGAGGATACAATGAGCAGTTCTTC.

The chain employs TRBV9 and TRBJ2-2; tentatively, D is TRBD2 (7 bases). The CDR3 is 14 amino acids. Germline loops: CDR1 SGDLS, CDR2 YYNGEE. V lost 7 bases and J 6 bases, leaving 16 bases between the germline ends. CDR3 DNA sequence: TGTGCCAGCGGCCCAGAGGGGGGGGCCGGGGAGCTGTTTTTT. This translates into CASGPEGGAGELFF.

The V call is TRBV28, the J call TRBJ2-7, with no clear D. V lost 5 bases to trimming and J lost 6 bases, with 8 bases between them. The CDR3 contains 11 residues. Germline-derived CDR1 and CDR2 are MDHEN and SYDVKM. CDR3: CASSPVGEQYF. As DNA, the CDR3 is TGTGCCAGCAGTCCGGTTGGCGAGCAGTACTTC. Variable domain in full (rest from reference TRBV28 and TRBJ2-7): DVKVTQSSRYLVKRTGEKVFLECVQDMDHENMFWYRQDPGLGLRLIYFSYDVKMKEKGDIPEGYSVSREKKERFSLILESASTNQTSMYLCASSPVGEQYFGPGTRLTVT.

The gene calls are TRBV6-5 and TRBJ2-7; 10 bases match TRBD2. V shed 4 bases and J 3 bases; nucleotides not matched to a gene: 6. The germline gives CDR1 MNHEY, CDR2 SVGAGI. The CDR3 extends over 15 amino acids. The CDR3 region is CASSSTSGAVYEQYF. CDR3 nucleotides: TGTGCCAGCAGTTCAACTAGCGGGGCCGTCTACGAGCAGTACTTC.

CDR3 sequence (DNA): TGTGCCAGCAGCTTGACAGATACCCCACCTGGGGGCTACACCTTC. As protein: CASSLTDTPPGGYTF. This chain connects TRBV11-2 to TRBJ1-2; perhaps TRBD1 as D (5 bases). V shed 3 bases and J shed 8 bases, with 19 bases lying between them. From germline, CDR1 is SGHAT and CDR2 FQNNGV. There are 15 residues in the CDR3.

As for this clone: One junction end disagrees with the germline gene, perhaps due to a read error. The chain links TRBV4-2 to TRBJ1-5; D uncertain. There are 15 residues in the CDR3. Germline assignment: CDR1 LGHNA and CDR2 YNFKEQ. The CDR3 region is CASSSKDTSNQPQHF. The CDR3, as DNA: TGTGCCAGCAGCTCCAAAGACACGAGCAATCAGCCCCAACATTTT.

The rearrangement joins TRBV7-2 to TRBJ2-7, with TRBD2 matching over 14 bases. The V gene's germline CDR1 is SGHTA and CDR2 FQGNSA. The junction had 4 bases not matched to a gene; V was cut back by 5 bases and J by 4 bases. The CDR3 loop spans 15 amino acids. CDR3 amino acids: CASSTRTSGGYEQYF. The DNA for the CDR3 is TGTGCCAGCAGCACCCGGACTAGCGGGGGGTACGAGCAGTACTTC.

The V gene is TRBV5-6, the J gene TRBJ1-1; D perhaps matches TRBD1 (5 bases). Germline values: CDR1 SGHDT, CDR2 YYEEEE. Trimming cost V 2 bases and J 1 base, with 12 bases left between them. CDR3 length: 15 amino acids. The CDR3 region is CASSFYGGSNTEAFF. DNA of the CDR3: TGTGCCAGCAGCTTCTACGGGGGGTCGAACACTGAAGCTTTCTTT.

This chain connects TRBV9 to TRBJ2-5; 8 nucleotides agree with TRBD2. Trimming at V came to 3 bases and at J to 5 bases, leaving 6 bases not matched to a gene. Germline V CDR1 and CDR2: SGDLS, YYNGEE. CDR3 size: 14 residues. CDR3 region: CASSGAPGGETQYF. The DNA for the CDR3 is TGTGCCAGCAGCGGAGCCCCGGGGGGGGAGACCCAGTACTTC.

The rearrangement joins TRBV21-1 to TRBJ2-5; the table's D call of TRBD2 was not tested on the DNA. TRBV21-1 is annotated as a pseudogene. The CDR3 loop spans 15 amino acids. CDR3 protein: CASTTGTSGQETQYF. The CDR3 region has the DNA TGTGCCAGCACCACTGGGACTAGCGGGCAAGAGACCCAGTACTTC.

This chain links TRBV7-2 with TRBJ2-7; D call uncertain. Deletions cut 1 base from V and 2 bases from J, with 9 bases between. The germline V gene encodes CDR1 SGHTA and CDR2 FQGNSA. CDR3 size: 14 residues. This CDR3 is CASSLGTGPYEQYF. The DNA of the CDR3 is TGTGCCAGCAGCTTAGGCACGGGTCCCTACGAGCAGTACTTC.

The rearrangement uses TRBV7-9 and TRBJ2-5; 9 nucleotides align to TRBD1. The CDR3 spans 16 residues. With 5 bases clipped from V and 5 bases from J, the junction kept 12 bases outside the gene matches. Germline-derived CDR1 and CDR2 are SEHNR and FQNEAQ (reference sequence). CDR3 nucleotide sequence: TGTGCCAGCAGCACCATGGGAACAGGGGGCTTTGAGACCCAGTACTTC. This codes for CASSTMGTGGFETQYF.

V and J are TRBV7-9 and TRBJ2-7, with a tentative D call TRBD1 (5 bases). Germline V gives CDR1 SEHNR, CDR2 FQNEAQ (reference sequence). Trimming left V 1 base short and J 1 base short, with 17 bases between. CDR3 length: 17 residues. The CDR3 DNA reads as TGTGCCAGCAGCTTAGTGGGGCGGCAGGGCCGATCCTACGAGCAGTACTTC. Translating gives CASSLVGRQGRSYEQYF.

This clone has a single count. This chain uses TRBV10-2 with TRBJ2-1; 8 nucleotides line up with TRBD1. CDR3 size: 18 residues. Germline V gives CDR1 WSHSY, CDR2 SAAADI. J gave up 0 bases and V 3 bases, and 10 bases lay outside the gene matches. CDR3 residues: CASSEGTGGSSSYNEQFF. The CDR3 DNA is TGCGCCAGCAGTGAAGGGACAGGCGGTTCGAGCTCCTACAATGAGCAGTTCTTC.

The rearrangement joins TRBV6-5 to TRBJ1-6; a weak D match, TRBD1 (5 bases). This CDR3 is built from 15 residues. Trimming removed 2 bases at V and 12 bases at J, with 17 bases between. The germline CDR1 and CDR2 sequences are MNHEY and SVGAGI. In DNA form, the CDR3 reads TGTGCCAGCAGTTACCGCAACTCCCCCGGGGGACCCCTCCACTTT. Translating it yields CASSYRNSPGGPLHF.

The J gene is TRBJ2-7, the V gene TRBV19; unclear D gene. From germline, CDR1 is LNHDA and CDR2 SQIVND (reference sequence). There are 13 residues in the CDR3. The V gene lost 5 bases and the J gene lost 0 bases, with 8 bases spanning the gap. For the CDR3, the DNA is TGTGCCAGTAGTTTTGGCAGCTCCTACGAGCAGTACTTC. This encodes CASSFGSSYEQYF.

The chain carries TRBV4-3 and TRBJ2-5, with 7 bases fitting TRBD2. V lost 4 bases, J lost 1 base, and 9 bases stayed unmatched. Germline lookup yields CDR1 LGHNA and CDR2 YSLEER. CDR3 size: 16 residues. CDR3: CASSPQTGGGQETQYF. CDR3 DNA: TGCGCCAGCAGCCCTCAGACCGGCGGGGGCCAAGAGACCCAGTACTTC.

A word on this clone: At one boundary the junction diverges from the germline segment, which might be a read error. The chain couples TRBV5-1 to TRBJ2-1, with D perhaps TRBD1 (5 bases). There are 13 residues in the CDR3. The germline V gene has CDR1 SGHRS and CDR2 YFSETQ. The CDR3 region has the DNA TGCGCCAGCAGCTTGGGAGAGGACAATGAGCAGCTCTTC. Translated: CASSLGEDNEQLF. Together with reference TRBV5-1 and TRBJ2-1, the CDR3 gives the full variable domain: KAGVTQTPRYLIKTRGQQVTLSCSPISGHRSVSWYQQTPGQGLQFLFEYFSETQRNKGNFPGRFSGRQFSNSRSEMNVSTLELGDSALYLCASSLGEDNEQLFGPGTRLTVL.

The chain carries TRBV4-3 and TRBJ1-6; D gene uncertain. The length of the CDR3 is 13 residues. Germline V gives CDR1 LGHNA, CDR2 YSLEER. Trimming took off 1 base at V and 11 bases at J, with 9 bases between the two ends. Here the CDR3 reads CASSQGAAPPLHF. The CDR3, as DNA: TGCGCCAGCAGCCAAGGGGCCGCACCACCCCTCCACTTT.

This chain uses TRBV15 with TRBJ2-7, with 7 bases fitting TRBD2. The CDR3 sequence is 14 residues long. The V segment lost 0 bases and the J segment 4 bases; nucleotides outside the gene matches: 3. Germline V CDR1 and CDR2: LNHNV, YYDKDF (reference sequence). This CDR3 is CATSRDAGVYEQYF. CDR3 in DNA: TGTGCCACCAGCAGAGATGCGGGGGTTTACGAGCAGTACTTC. The full variable domain, completed using reference TRBV15 and TRBJ2-7, is DAMVIQNPRYQVTQFGKPVTLSCSQTLNHNVMYWYQQKSSQAPKLLFHYYDKDFNNEADTPDNFQSRRPNTSFCFLDIRSPGLGDTAMYLCATSRDAGVYEQYFGPGTRLTVT.

The rearrangement links TRBV20-1 to TRBJ2-1; a weak D match, TRBD2 (5 bases). CDR3 size: 10 residues. CDR1 is DFQATT and CDR2 is SNEGSKA in the germline V gene (reference sequence). V was pared by 5 bases and J by 12 bases, with 11 bases between. CDR3 coding DNA: TGCAGTGCTGGCCGGGAAGGGCAGTTCTTC. The encoded protein is CSAGREGQFF.

V usage is TRBV30 and J usage is TRBJ1-2, with a possible D match to TRBD1 (5 bases). The germline gives CDR1 GTSNPN, CDR2 SVGIG (reference sequence). CDR3 size: 13 residues. The CDR3 here is CARGTSPNYGYTF. The CDR3 coding sequence is TGTGCACGGGGGACTTCACCTAACTATGGCTACACCTTC.

V gene TRBV7-2 combines with J gene TRBJ1-2; TRBD1 matches at 8 bases. The germline V gene has CDR1 SGHTA and CDR2 FQGNSA. There are 18 residues in the CDR3. V lost 2 bases, J lost 0 bases, and 11 bases stayed unmatched. DNA for the CDR3: TGTGCCAGCAGCTTATTCAGCACAGGGGGGAATTCTAACTATGGCTACACCTTC. Its translation: CASSLFSTGGNSNYGYTF.

This clone occurred once. The genes are TRBV6-5 and TRBJ2-2, with D uncertain. CDR3 length: 13 amino acids. Germline CDR1 and CDR2: MNHEY and SVGAGI. Trimming took off 2 bases at V and 7 bases at J, with 8 bases between the two ends. The CDR3 reads CASSYPPRGELFF. The CDR3 coding sequence is TGTGCCAGCAGTTACCCCCCCCGCGGGGAGCTGTTTTTT.

In this sample, this clone turned up a few times. The V call is TRBV7-3, the J call TRBJ2-5; TRBD1 is a possible D gene (5 bases). Trimming left V 2 bases short and J 7 bases short, with 8 bases between. This CDR3 is built from 12 residues. Germline V gene sequence: CDR1 SGHTA, CDR2 FQGTGA. The CDR3 nucleotides read TGTGCCAGCAGCTTAGGGGCGCGGACCCAGTACTTC. Its translation is CASSLGARTQYF.

CDR3 bases: TGTGCCAGTAGGCCGGGACAGGGAATCGGTGGCGCAGATACGCAGTATTTT. It encodes CASRPGQGIGGADTQYF. This chain uses TRBV19 with TRBJ2-3; TRBD1 agrees at 9 bases. Trimming at V came to 6 bases and at J to 4 bases, leaving 14 bases not matched to a gene. The CDR3 runs to 17 residues. The germline gives CDR1 LNHDA, CDR2 SQIVND (reference sequence).

The rearrangement uses TRBV4-1 and TRBJ2-5; 7 bases are a match to TRBD2. V shed 4 bases and J 1 base; nucleotides not matched to a gene: 9. The CDR3 consists of 16 residues. Germline loops: CDR1 MGHRA, CDR2 YSYEKL. CDR3: CASSPQTGGGQETQYF. CDR3 bases: TGCGCCAGCAGCCCTCAGACCGGCGGGGGCCAAGAGACCCAGTACTTC.